A single sample gave rise to the 8 T cell receptor beta chains below, sequenced in a study of T-cell memory formation after mild COVID-19. Each CDR3 protein gets one entry after TCRdb re-called the 5' RACE reads with MiXCR. Of 470,000 or so distinct CDR3 sequences listed, approximately 18% are singletons. Sequenced: PBMCs or a T cell subset sorted from them (not recorded which). The receptors derive from an adult woman who had mild COVID-19 (a few samples of this study predate the infection). Cell type and time point are not known.

V is TRBV6-5 and J is TRBJ1-6; D might be TRBD1 (6 bases). CDR1 is MNHEY, CDR2 SVGAGI, per germline. The CDR3 has 14 amino acids. The V end was cut by 5 bases, the J end by 9 bases, with 14 bases between. The DNA for the CDR3 is TGTGCCAGCAGTCGAGAGGGGGAGAGTTCACCCCTCCACTTT. Protein: CASSREGESSPLHF.

The chain uses TRBV20-1 and TRBJ2-7, with D possibly TRBD2 on 5 matching bases. Per the germline V gene, CDR1 is DFQATT and CDR2 is SNEGSKA (reference sequence). Trimming removed 6 bases from V and 0 bases from J, with 9 bases in between. This CDR3 has 12 amino acids. CDR3 protein: CSAPGISYEQYF. The CDR3, as DNA: TGCAGTGCCCCCGGGATCTCCTACGAGCAGTACTTC.

This clonotype was found a few times. V usage is TRBV7-8 and J usage is TRBJ2-3, with 7 nucleotides matching TRBD1. Germline assignment: CDR1 SGHVS and CDR2 FQNEAQ. Trimming took 5 bases from V and 5 from J; bases not matched to a gene: 13. This CDR3 is built from 16 residues. CDR3 DNA sequence: TGTGCCAGCAGCCAAGAGGACAGGACGTATGGAGATACGCAGTATTTT. Translation: CASSQEDRTYGDTQYF.

This clonotype was counted between two and nine times. The chain uses TRBV5-1 and TRBJ1-1; possible D gene TRBD1, 5 bases. Trimming took 5 bases from V and 1 from J, leaving 15 bases between them. The CDR3 runs to 15 residues. Germline V gene lookup returns CDR1 SGHRS and CDR2 YFSETQ. The CDR3 DNA reads as TGCGCCAGCAGTTCCGGATGGGGGGGGAACACTGAAGCTTTCTTT. This gives the protein CASSSGWGGNTEAFF.

This clonotype was picked up a small number of times. The gene calls are TRBV5-1 and TRBJ2-1; no firm D call. The CDR3 totals 14 residues. CDR1 SGHRS and CDR2 YFSETQ come from the germline V gene. V lost 7 bases and J lost 0, with 11 bases in between. The CDR3 spells CASYLYSSYNEQFF. The CDR3 DNA follows: TGCGCCAGCTATCTCTACAGCTCCTACAATGAGCAGTTCTTC.

This clonotype was observed a few times. V gene TRBV7-9 combines with J gene TRBJ2-3; TRBD2 aligns across 7 bases. The CDR3 covers 14 residues. Germline V gene data show CDR1 as SEHNR and CDR2 as FQNEAQ (reference sequence). After removal of 5 bases from V and 8 bases from J, the junction contained 10 bases not matched to a gene. The CDR3 DNA sequence: TGTGCCAGCAGCCGGGAGCGGGATGGGGCTACGCAGTATTTT. Its protein product is CASSRERDGATQYF.

This clonotype was counted many times. The chain has TRBV5-5 and TRBJ2-2; D not resolved. Trimming took 1 base from V and 5 from J, leaving 12 bases between them. Per the germline V gene, CDR1 is SGHKS and CDR2 is YYEKEE (reference sequence). The CDR3 consists of 15 residues. CDR3 sequence (DNA): TGTGCCAGCAGCTTGTGGGAAATGAAGACCGGGGAGCTGTTTTTT. As protein: CASSLWEMKTGELFF.

The chain couples TRBV19 to TRBJ2-6; TRBD1 or TRBD2 may be the D gene (5 bases each). With 2 bases removed from V and 3 bases from J, the gap between germline ends came to 8 bases. CDR1 LNHDA and CDR2 SQIVND come from the germline V gene (reference sequence). CDR3 size: 15 residues. The CDR3 here is CASSIPGRGANVLTF. CDR3 DNA: TGTGCCAGTAGTATACCGGGGCGTGGGGCCAACGTCCTGACTTTC. The full variable domain, rest sourced from reference TRBV19 and TRBJ2-6, is DGGITQSPKYLFRKEGQNVTLSCEQNLNHDAMYWYRQDPGQGLRLIYYSQIVNDFQKGDIAEGYSVSREKKESFPLTVTSAQKNPTAFYLCASSIPGRGANVLTFGAGSRLTVL.